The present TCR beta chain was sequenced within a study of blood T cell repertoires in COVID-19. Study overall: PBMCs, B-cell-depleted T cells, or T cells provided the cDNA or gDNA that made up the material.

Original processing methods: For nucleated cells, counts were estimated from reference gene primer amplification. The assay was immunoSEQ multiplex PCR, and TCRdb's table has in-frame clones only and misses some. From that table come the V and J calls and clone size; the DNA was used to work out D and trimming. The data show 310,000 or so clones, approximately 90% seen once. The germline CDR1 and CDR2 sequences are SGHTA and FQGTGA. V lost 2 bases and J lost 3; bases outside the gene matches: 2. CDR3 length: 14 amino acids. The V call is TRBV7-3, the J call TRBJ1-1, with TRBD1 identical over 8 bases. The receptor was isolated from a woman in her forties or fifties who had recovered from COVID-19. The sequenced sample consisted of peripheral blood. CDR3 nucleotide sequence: TGTGCCAGCAGCTTAGGACAGGGCTACACTGAAGCTTTCTTT. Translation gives CASSLGQGYTEAFF.